This T cell receptor beta chain stems from a study of T cells in Graves' hyperthyroidism and ophthalmopathy. As to this clonotype: Antigen: not known.

Findings and limits, study-wide: Stable hyperthyroidism was told apart from ophthalmopathy by a model built on 13 V-J features.

The investigators amplified TCR beta CDR3 regions from RNA transcripts. When the TCR CDR3 underwent first-round RT-PCR, the HTBI primer set was used. TCRdb re-analysed the multiplex PCR reads in MiXCR, keeping a single row per CDR3 protein. The table has about 570,000 distinct CDR3 sequences, just over 45% seen once. Clinical symptoms, serum thyroxine and TRAb, thyroid ultrasound and orbital computed tomography were used for the diagnoses. CDR1 is DFQATT, CDR2 SNEGSKA, per germline (reference sequence). The V gene lost 1 base and the J gene lost 0 bases, with 12 bases spanning the gap. The CDR3 is made up of 15 amino acids.

The rearrangement links TRBV20-1 to TRBJ2-5; no definite D call. This receptor was obtained from an adult woman with Graves' disease, either hyperthyroidism or ophthalmopathy (not recorded which). Specimen: peripheral blood or thyroid tissue (not recorded which). CDR3 in DNA: TGCAGTGCTAGAGGATGGAACCAGTACCAAGAGACCCAGTACTTC. This codes for CSARGWNQYQETQYF.